This is a list of T cell receptor beta chains from one sample in a study of shared clonotypes between healthy human individuals. The data were produced by immunoSEQ multiplex PCR, yet TCRdb's version contains in-frame clones alone and is incomplete. This sample has about 520,000 clones, with 81% found just once. Material: PBMCs. The receptors stem from a woman in her 40s in good health. Some clones in this sample may be carry-over from other donors' samples. The CDR3 runs from the conserved cysteine through the conserved F or W. The order of the fields is clone size, CDR3 length, V gene, D gene, J gene, CDR3 DNA, CDR3 protein. The D gene is left open where the match is weak. Clone size is shown for a subset of rows, as once, few, many or a class of expanded clone.

abundance: -
len: 18
v_gene: TRBV2
d_gene: TRBD2
j_gene: TRBJ2-2
CDR3nt: TGTGCCAGCAGTCGTACAATCATAGCGGGAGGTGGCACCGGGGAGCTGTTTTTT
CDR3aa: CASSRTIIAGGGTGELFF

abundance: -
len: 15
v_gene: TRBV7-6
d_gene: TRBD1
j_gene: TRBJ2-1
CDR3nt: TGTGCCAGCAGCTTAGAACAGGGGGCCTACAATGAGCAGTTCTTC
CDR3aa: CASSLEQGAYNEQFF

abundance: -
len: 13
v_gene: TRBV28
d_gene: -
j_gene: TRBJ1-2
CDR3nt: TGTGCCAGCAGTATAACACGGGGGGTTGGCTACACCTTC
CDR3aa: CASSITRGVGYTF

abundance: -
len: 15
v_gene: TRBV4-3
d_gene: -
j_gene: TRBJ1-1
CDR3nt: TGCGCCAGCAGCCAAGGAAGACAGATGAACACTGAAGCTTTCTTT
CDR3aa: CASSQGRQMNTEAFF

abundance: few
len: 13
v_gene: TRBV6-5
d_gene: -
j_gene: TRBJ1-1
CDR3nt: TGTGCCAGCAGTCCGGGACACTCACTTGAAGCTTTCTTT
CDR3aa: CASSPGHSLEAFF

abundance: -
len: 16
v_gene: TRBV27
d_gene: -
j_gene: TRBJ2-6
CDR3nt: TGTGCCAGCAGTTTGGGGCCGAACTCTGGGGCCAACGTCCTGACTTTC
CDR3aa: CASSLGPNSGANVLTF

abundance: once
len: 15
v_gene: TRBV27
d_gene: TRBD1
j_gene: TRBJ2-1
CDR3nt: TGTGCCAGCAGTAGAGGGACAGGGAGATTCAATGAGCAGTTCTTC
CDR3aa: CASSRGTGRFNEQFF

abundance: -
len: 13
v_gene: TRBV19
d_gene: -
j_gene: TRBJ2-1
CDR3nt: TGTGCCAGTAGCCAGAGGGGTGGGAATGAGCAGTTCTTC
CDR3aa: CASSQRGGNEQFF

abundance: -
len: 16
v_gene: TRBV9
d_gene: TRBD2
j_gene: TRBJ2-2
CDR3nt: TGTGCCAGCAGCGCCCTTAGCGGGAGGGCCCCCGGGGAGCTGTTTTTT
CDR3aa: CASSALSGRAPGELFF

abundance: -
len: 13
v_gene: TRBV15
d_gene: -
j_gene: TRBJ1-2
CDR3nt: TGTGCCACTCAAGGGGGGAATGACTATGGCTACACCTTC
CDR3aa: CATQGGNDYGYTF

abundance: -
len: 14
v_gene: TRBV28
d_gene: -
j_gene: TRBJ2-3
CDR3nt: TGTGCCAGCAGTTTCTGGCGGGACCCAGATACGCAGTATTTT
CDR3aa: CASSFWRDPDTQYF